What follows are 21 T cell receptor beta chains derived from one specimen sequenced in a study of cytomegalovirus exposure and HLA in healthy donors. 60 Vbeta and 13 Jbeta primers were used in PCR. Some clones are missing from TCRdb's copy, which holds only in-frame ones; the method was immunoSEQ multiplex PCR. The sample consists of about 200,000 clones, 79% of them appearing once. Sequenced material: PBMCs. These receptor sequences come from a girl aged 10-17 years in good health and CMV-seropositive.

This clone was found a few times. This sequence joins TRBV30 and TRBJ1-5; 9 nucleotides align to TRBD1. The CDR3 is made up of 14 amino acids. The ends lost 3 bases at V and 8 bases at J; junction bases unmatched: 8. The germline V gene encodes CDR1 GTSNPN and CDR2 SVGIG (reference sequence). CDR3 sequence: CAWRPGTGTEPQHF. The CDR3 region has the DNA TGTGCCTGGAGACCCGGGACAGGGACCGAGCCCCAGCATTTT. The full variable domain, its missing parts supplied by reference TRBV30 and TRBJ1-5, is SQTIHQWPATLVQPVGSPLSLECTVEGTSNPNLYWYRQAAGRGLQLLFYSVGIGQISSEVPQNLSASRPQDRQFILSSKKLLLSDSGFYLCAWRPGTGTEPQHFGDGTRLSIL.

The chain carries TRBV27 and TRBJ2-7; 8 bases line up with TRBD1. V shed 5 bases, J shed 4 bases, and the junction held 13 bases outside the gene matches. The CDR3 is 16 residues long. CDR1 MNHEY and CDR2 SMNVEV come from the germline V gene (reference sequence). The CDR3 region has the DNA TGTGCCAGCAGTCCCCAGGGGGACAGGAGGGGTTACGAGCAGTACTTC. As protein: CASSPQGDRRGYEQYF.

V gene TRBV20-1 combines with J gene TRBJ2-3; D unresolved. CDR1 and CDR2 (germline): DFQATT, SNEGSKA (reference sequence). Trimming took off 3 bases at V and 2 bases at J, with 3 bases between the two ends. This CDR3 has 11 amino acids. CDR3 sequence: CSASNTDTQYF. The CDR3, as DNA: TGCAGTGCTAGTAACACAGATACGCAGTATTTT.

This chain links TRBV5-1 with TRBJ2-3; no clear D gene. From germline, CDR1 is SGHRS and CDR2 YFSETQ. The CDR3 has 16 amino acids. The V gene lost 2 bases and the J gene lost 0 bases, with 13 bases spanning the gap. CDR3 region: CASSFGVKTSTDTQYF. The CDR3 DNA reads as TGCGCCAGCAGCTTCGGCGTAAAGACTAGCACAGATACGCAGTATTTT.

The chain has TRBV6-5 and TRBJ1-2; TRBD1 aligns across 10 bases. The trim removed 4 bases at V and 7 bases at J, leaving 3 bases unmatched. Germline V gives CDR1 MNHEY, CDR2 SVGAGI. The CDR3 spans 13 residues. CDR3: CASSSTGGFGYTF. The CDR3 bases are TGTGCCAGCAGTTCGACAGGGGGCTTTGGCTACACCTTC.

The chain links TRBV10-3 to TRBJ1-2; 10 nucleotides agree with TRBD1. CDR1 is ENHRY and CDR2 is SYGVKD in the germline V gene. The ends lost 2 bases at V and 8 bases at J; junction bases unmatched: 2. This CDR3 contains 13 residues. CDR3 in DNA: TGTGCCATCAGTGAGGACAGGGGGCAAGGCTACACCTTC. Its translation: CAISEDRGQGYTF.

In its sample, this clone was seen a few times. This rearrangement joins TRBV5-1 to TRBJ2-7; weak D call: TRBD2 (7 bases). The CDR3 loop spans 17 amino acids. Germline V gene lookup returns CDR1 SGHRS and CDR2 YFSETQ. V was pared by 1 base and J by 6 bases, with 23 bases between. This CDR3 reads CASSLWGGATGSREQYF. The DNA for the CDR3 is TGCGCCAGCAGCTTGTGGGGGGGGGCAACAGGGTCCCGCGAGCAGTACTTC.

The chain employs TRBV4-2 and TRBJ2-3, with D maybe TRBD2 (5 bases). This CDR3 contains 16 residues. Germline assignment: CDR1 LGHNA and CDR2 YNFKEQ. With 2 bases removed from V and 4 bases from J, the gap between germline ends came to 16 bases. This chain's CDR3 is CASSQTGLSGADTQYF. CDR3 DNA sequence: TGTGCCAGCAGCCAAACCGGACTTAGTGGGGCAGATACGCAGTATTTT.

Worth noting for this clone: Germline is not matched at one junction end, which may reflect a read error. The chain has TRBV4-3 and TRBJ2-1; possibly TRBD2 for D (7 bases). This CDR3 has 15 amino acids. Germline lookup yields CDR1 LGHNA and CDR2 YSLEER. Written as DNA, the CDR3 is TGCGCCAACAGCCAAGGGGGGGGGCGACACAATGAGCAGTTCTTC. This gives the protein CANSQGGGRHNEQFF.

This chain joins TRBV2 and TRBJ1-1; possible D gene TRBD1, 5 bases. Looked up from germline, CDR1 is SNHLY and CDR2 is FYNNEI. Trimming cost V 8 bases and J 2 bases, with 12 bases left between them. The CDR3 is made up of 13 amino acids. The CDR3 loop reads CASGGAGNTEAFF. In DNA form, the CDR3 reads TGTGCCAGCGGAGGGGCCGGAAACACTGAAGCTTTCTTT.

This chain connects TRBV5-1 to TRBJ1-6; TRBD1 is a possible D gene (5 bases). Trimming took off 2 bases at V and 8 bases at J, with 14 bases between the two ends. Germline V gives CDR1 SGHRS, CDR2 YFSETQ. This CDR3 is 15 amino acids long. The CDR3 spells CASSLRGAGDSPLHF. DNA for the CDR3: TGCGCCAGCAGCTTAAGGGGAGCGGGGGATTCACCCCTCCACTTT.

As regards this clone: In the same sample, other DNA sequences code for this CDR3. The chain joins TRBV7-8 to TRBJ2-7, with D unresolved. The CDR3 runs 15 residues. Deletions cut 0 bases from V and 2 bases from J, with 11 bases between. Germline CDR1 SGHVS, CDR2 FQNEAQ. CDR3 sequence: CASSLAVLATYEQYF. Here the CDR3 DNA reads TGTGCCAGCAGCTTAGCTGTTCTGGCCACCTACGAGCAGTACTTC.

This CDR3 reads CASNLAGAYNEQFF. The CDR3 bases are TGCGCCAGCAACTTAGCGGGGGCCTACAATGAGCAGTTCTTC. V and J are TRBV5-1 and TRBJ2-1; 9 bases match TRBD2. This CDR3 contains 14 residues. With V trimmed by 6 bases and J by 2 bases, 3 bases remained unmatched. CDR1 is SGHRS and CDR2 is YFSETQ in the germline V gene.

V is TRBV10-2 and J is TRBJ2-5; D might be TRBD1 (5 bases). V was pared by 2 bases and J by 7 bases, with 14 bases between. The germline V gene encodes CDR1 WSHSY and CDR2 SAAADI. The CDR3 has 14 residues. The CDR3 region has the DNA TGCGCCAGCAGTGAGGCAGGGCCGATAGGGACCCAGTACTTC. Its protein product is CASSEAGPIGTQYF.

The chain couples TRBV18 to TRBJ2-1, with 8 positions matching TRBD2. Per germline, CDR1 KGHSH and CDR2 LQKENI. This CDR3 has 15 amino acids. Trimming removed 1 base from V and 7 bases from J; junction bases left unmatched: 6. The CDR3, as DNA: TGTGCCAGCTCACCACTCAGCGGGAGCGCTAATGAGCAGTTCTTC. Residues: CASSPLSGSANEQFF.

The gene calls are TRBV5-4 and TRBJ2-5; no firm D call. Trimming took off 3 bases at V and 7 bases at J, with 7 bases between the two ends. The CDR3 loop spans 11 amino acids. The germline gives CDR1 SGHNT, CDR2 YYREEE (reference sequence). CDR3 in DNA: TGTGCCAGCAGCTCCCCGGGGACCCAGTACTTC. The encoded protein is CASSSPGTQYF.

CDR3 in amino acids: CASSLVGLGNQPQHF. In DNA, the CDR3 is TGTGCCAGCAGCTTAGTGGGGCTTGGCAATCAGCCCCAGCATTTT. The V and J genes are TRBV7-9 and TRBJ1-5; perhaps TRBD1 as D (5 bases). The length of the CDR3 is 15 residues. From germline, CDR1 is SEHNR and CDR2 FQNEAQ (reference sequence). V was trimmed by 1 base and J by 2 bases, leaving 9 bases between them.

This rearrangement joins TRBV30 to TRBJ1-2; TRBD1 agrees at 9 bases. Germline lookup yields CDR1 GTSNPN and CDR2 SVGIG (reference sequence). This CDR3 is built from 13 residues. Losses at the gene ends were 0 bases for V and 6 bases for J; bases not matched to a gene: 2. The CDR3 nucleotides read TGTGCCTGGAGTGTACAGGGGGCGCATGGCTACACCTTC. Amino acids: CAWSVQGAHGYTF.

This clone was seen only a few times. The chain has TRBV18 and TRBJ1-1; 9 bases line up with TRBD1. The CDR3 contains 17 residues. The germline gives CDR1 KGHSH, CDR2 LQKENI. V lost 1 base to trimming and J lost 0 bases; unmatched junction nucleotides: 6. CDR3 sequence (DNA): TGTGCCAGCTCACCACTTACAGGGGGCGGCATGAACACTGAAGCTTTCTTT. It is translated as CASSPLTGGGMNTEAFF.

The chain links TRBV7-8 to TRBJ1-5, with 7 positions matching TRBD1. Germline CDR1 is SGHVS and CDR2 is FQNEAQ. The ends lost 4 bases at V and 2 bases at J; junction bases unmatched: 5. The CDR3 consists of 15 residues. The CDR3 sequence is CASSSQGFGNQPQHF. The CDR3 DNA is TGTGCCAGCAGCTCACAGGGGTTTGGCAATCAGCCCCAGCATTTT.

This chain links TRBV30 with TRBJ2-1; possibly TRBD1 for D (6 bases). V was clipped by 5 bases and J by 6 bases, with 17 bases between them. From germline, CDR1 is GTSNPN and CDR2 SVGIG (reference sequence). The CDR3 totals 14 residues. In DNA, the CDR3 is TGTGCCTGGTGCAGACCTGGGACAACCAATGAGCAGTTCTTC. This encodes CAWCRPGTTNEQFF.